This TCR beta chain was recorded in a study of blood T cell repertoires in COVID-19. The wider study: T cells, B-cell-depleted T cells, or PBMCs provided the cDNA or gDNA that served as material.

TCRdb's copy holds only in-frame clones and misses some; the assay was immunoSEQ multiplex PCR. The sample comprises roughly 670,000 clones, about 87% of which are singletons, and roughly 0.25% rests with the top ten. What was sequenced was peripheral blood. The TCR sequence derives from a woman aged 18-29 years with acute or convalescent COVID-19.

In DNA form, the CDR3 reads TGCGCCAGCAGGGTGAGTCGGGTAGGGAACACTGAAGCTTTCTTT. Amino acid sequence: CASRVSRVGNTEAFF. The V and J genes are TRBV5-1 and TRBJ1-1; no clear D gene. Germline CDR1 and CDR2: SGHRS and YFSETQ. V was trimmed by 5 bases and J by 1 base, leaving 15 bases between them. This CDR3 contains 15 residues.